This TCR beta chain was captured by sequencing in a study of blood T cell repertoires in COVID-19. As for the study in general: Nucleic acid was either cDNA or gDNA, and it came from T cells, B-cell-depleted T cells, or PBMCs.

Original analysis: Estimated nucleated cell counts came from reference gene primer amplification. The method was immunoSEQ multiplex PCR; TCRdb's version includes in-frame clones alone and lacks a portion of them. For V, J and clone size, that table is used; D and trimming come from the DNA. The sample consists of 200,000 to 250,000 clones, around 89% of them appearing once. This study enrolled people aged roughly 18 to 100 from roughly 24 US geographic areas. Cohorts were assigned according to the clinical history that participants reported. Sequencing was carried out using PBMCs or T cells enriched from blood (not recorded which). The origin of this receptor is a woman in her twenties or thirties who had recovered from COVID-19.

Here the CDR3 reads CASSLWGGYSNQPQHF. The CDR3 DNA reads TGTGCCAGCAGCTTATGGGGCGGCTATAGCAATCAGCCCCAGCATTTT. V and J are TRBV7-2 and TRBJ1-5; tentative D call: TRBD1 (5 bases). CDR1 and CDR2 (germline): SGHTA, FQGNSA. The V end lost 2 bases, the J end lost 0 bases, and 11 bases lay between the germline ends. The CDR3 contains 16 residues.